This T cell receptor beta chain appears in the sequencing data of a study of T cells in Graves' hyperthyroidism and ophthalmopathy. Regarding the study as a whole: Ophthalmopathy cases were set apart from stable hyperthyroidism by a 13 V-J model. Most clonotypes expanded in the thyroid (above 0.001) were also present in blood.

The source material, RNA transcripts, was used to amplify TCR beta CDR3 regions. Using the HTBI primer set, a first-round RT-PCR was run on the TCR CDR3. TCRdb processed the multiplex PCR reads anew with MiXCR; each CDR3 protein has one entry. The sample records about half a million distinct CDR3 sequences, about 16% being singletons. V was clipped by 3 bases and J by 3 bases, with 9 bases between them. Germline V gives CDR1 SQVTM, CDR2 ANQGSEA. This CDR3 has 12 amino acids. In making diagnoses, clinical symptoms, serum thyroxine and TRAb, thyroid ultrasound and orbital computed tomography were all used. Comments on this clonotype: Its cognate antigen is unknown.

The rearrangement joins TRBV29-1 to TRBJ2-7; D unresolved. This clonotype originated in a woman aged 25 to 39 with Graves' ophthalmopathy. Sequencing was performed on blood. CDR3 coding DNA: TGCAGCGTTGACTTCGAGAACTACGAGCAGTACTTC. This codes for CSVDFENYEQYF.